This entry is about one T cell receptor (beta chain). Its specificity is not known. These data originate in a study of siplizumab effects on memory and regulatory T cells. Findings and caveats of the study: Alloreactive sequences whose origin lay in unstimulated CD4+ memory cells were significantly reduced by siplizumab.

The CDR3 runs 16 residues. V gave up 4 bases and J gave up 5 bases; unmatched junction bases: 10. Germline assignment: CDR1 LNHDA and CDR2 SQIVND (reference sequence). Using immunoSEQ multiplex PCR, the repertoire was profiled, and TCRdb retains in-frame clones only, with some absent. The table has around 100,000 clones, around 92% seen once. The chain uses TRBV19 and TRBJ2-5; 10 bases are shared with TRBD1. The source material was CD4+ T cells sorted from blood. This TCR was recovered from a human donor in good health. The chain's CDR3 is CASSRNRQGAEETQYF. The DNA of the CDR3 is TGTGCCAGTAGTAGAAATCGACAGGGGGCCGAGGAGACCCAGTACTTC.